Reported below is one T cell receptor beta chain. Its target is not known. This sample is drawn from a study of T cells in Graves' hyperthyroidism and ophthalmopathy. The CDR3 extends over 15 amino acids. V gave up 6 bases and J gave up 3 bases; unmatched junction bases: 9. Germline CDR1 reads SGDLS; CDR2 reads YYNGEE. RNA transcripts provided the source from which TCR beta CDR3 regions were amplified. HTBI primers were used for first-round RT-PCR of the TCR CDR3. In TCRdb, the multiplex PCR reads were re-called with MiXCR into one record per CDR3 protein. This sample has hundreds of thousands of distinct CDR3 sequences, with roughly 46% found just once. It was uncontrolled infection, other autoimmune disease, pregnancy or lactation that excluded patients. Study outcomes and limitations: Through a model of 13 V-J features, ophthalmopathy was separated from stable hyperthyroidism. Ophthalmopathy, which appeared later, was predicted by the model a median around 6 months before onset. Blood samples included most of the expanded thyroid clonotypes exceeding 0.001.

The V and J genes are TRBV9 and TRBJ2-3; TRBD2 matches 8 bases. Sequenced input: peripheral blood or thyroid tissue (not recorded which). The TCR was taken from an adult man with Graves' disease, either hyperthyroidism or ophthalmopathy (not recorded which). DNA of the CDR3: TGTGCCAGCAACGGACGGGGGGGCCTGACAGATACGCAGTATTTT. This translates into CASNGRGGLTDTQYF.